This TCR beta chain was found in a study of regulatory T cells in long-lasting Graves disease. For the study at large: Patients with new Graves' disease had used antithyroid drugs below 3 months.

The CDR3 extends over 17 amino acids. Trimming cost V 4 bases and J 4 bases; bases outside gene matches: 13. Germline V gene data show CDR1 as MNHEY and CDR2 as SVGEGT. Stated time point: newly diagnosed GD, antithyroid drugs for less than 3 months. Generation of the TCR library employed RNA extracted from PBMCs. Assembly of TCR beta libraries relied on iRepertoire HTBI primers together with Arm-PCR of CDR3 regions. MiXCR, run by TCRdb on the multiplex PCR reads, gives a single entry per CDR3 protein. The profile shows some 450,000 distinct CDR3 sequences, roughly 15% of them singletons. The data were also submitted as part of a second study, on T cells in Graves' hyperthyroidism and ophthalmopathy. That paper notes: In the first-round RT-PCR of the TCR CDR3, the HTBI primer set was used. Researchers found most expanded thyroid clonotypes above 0.001 in blood as well.

The sample consisted of peripheral blood mononuclear cells (PBMCs), taken at new diagnosis, from a patient treated with antithyroid drugs. This clonotype was obtained from a woman under 40 with Graves disease. The chain combines TRBV6-2 or TRBV6-3 with TRBJ2-3; 8 bases match TRBD1. The CDR3 protein is CASSFRADRDSPDTQYF. In DNA form, the CDR3 reads TGTGCCAGCAGTTTCCGAGCGGACAGGGATAGTCCAGATACGCAGTATTTT.